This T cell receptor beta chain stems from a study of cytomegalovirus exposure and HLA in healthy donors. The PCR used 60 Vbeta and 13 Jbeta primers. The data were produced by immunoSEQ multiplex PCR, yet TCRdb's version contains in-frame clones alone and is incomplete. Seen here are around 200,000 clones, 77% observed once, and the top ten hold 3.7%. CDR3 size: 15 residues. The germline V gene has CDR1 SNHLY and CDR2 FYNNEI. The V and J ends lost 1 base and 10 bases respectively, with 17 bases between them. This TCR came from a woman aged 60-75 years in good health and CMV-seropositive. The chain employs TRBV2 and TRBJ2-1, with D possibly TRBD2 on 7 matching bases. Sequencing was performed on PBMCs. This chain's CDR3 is CASSEGGGPGWEQFF. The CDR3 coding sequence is TGTGCCAGCAGTGAAGGGGGGGGCCCTGGGTGGGAGCAGTTCTTC.